Presented here are 10 T cell receptor beta chains from one specimen sequenced in a study of shared clonotypes between healthy human individuals. Using immunoSEQ multiplex PCR, the repertoire was profiled, and TCRdb retains in-frame clones only, with some absent. This table holds about 1.1 million clones, roughly 77% found once. The specimen was memory CD4+ T cells from PBMCs. As for subset: CD45RA-negative fraction. The receptors come from a man aged 18 to 30 in good health. Some clones in this sample may be carry-over from other donors' samples.

The genes are TRBV11-2 and TRBJ2-2, with 8 bases identical to TRBD1. Trimming cost V 0 bases and J 8 bases; bases outside gene matches: 11. Germline V CDR1 and CDR2: SGHAT, FQNNGV. The CDR3 runs to 17 residues. CDR3 sequence reads: CASSLDSWGQAGGELFF. As DNA, the CDR3 is TGTGCCAGCAGCTTAGATTCATGGGGACAGGCTGGTGGGGAGCTGTTTTTT.

The chain links TRBV21-1 to TRBJ2-1. TRBV21-1 is a documented pseudogene. The CDR3 has 14 residues. DNA for the CDR3: TGTGCCAGCAGCTCTCGACCCCATTACAATGAGCAGTTCTTC. Translation: CASSSRPHYNEQFF.

The rearrangement uses TRBV6-6 and TRBJ1-2, with D unresolved. V lost 7 bases and J lost 4, with 13 bases in between. Germline values: CDR1 MNHNY, CDR2 SVGAGI (reference sequence). CDR3 length: 13 residues. Written as DNA, the CDR3 is TGTGCCAGCACAACGGAACCAGTCTATGGCTACACCTTC. This sequence encodes CASTTEPVYGYTF.

This chain links TRBV2 with TRBJ2-7; TRBD1 matches at 7 bases. The CDR3 consists of 16 residues. Germline loops: CDR1 SNHLY, CDR2 FYNNEI. V lost 6 bases and J lost 2; bases outside the gene matches: 13. The CDR3 DNA reads as TGTGCCAGCAGCCAAATACCCGGGACAGCGGCCTACGAGCAGTACTTC. Translated, it gives CASSQIPGTAAYEQYF.

This clone has only one observation. The J gene is TRBJ2-5, the V gene TRBV6-1; D is perhaps TRBD1 (6 bases). In germline, CDR1 is MNHNS, CDR2 SASEGT. V gave up 8 bases and J gave up 1 base, with 14 bases separating them. This CDR3 comprises 14 residues. This chain's CDR3 is CASGWTVSQETQYF. DNA of the CDR3: TGTGCCAGCGGGTGGACAGTTTCCCAAGAGACCCAGTACTTC.

The chain has TRBV7-7 and TRBJ1-4; TRBD1 matches 10 bases. Germline CDR1 is SSHAT and CDR2 is FNYEAQ (reference sequence). This CDR3 contains 15 residues. V was clipped by 5 bases and J by 8 bases; unmatched bases: 8. This CDR3 is CASSPSGQGLEKLFF. CDR3 nucleotides: TGTGCCAGCAGCCCCTCGGGACAGGGGCTGGAAAAACTGTTTTTT.

The rearrangement links TRBV10-3 to TRBJ1-1; 9 nucleotides agree with TRBD1. This CDR3 has 15 amino acids. With 4 bases clipped from V and 5 bases from J, the junction kept 8 bases outside the gene matches. In germline, CDR1 is ENHRY, CDR2 SYGVKD. The CDR3 sequence is CAISGQGGRTTEAFF. CDR3 nucleotide sequence: TGTGCCATCAGTGGACAGGGGGGAAGGACGACTGAAGCTTTCTTT.

With regard to this clone: This is likely an artifact of a read error, given a far larger clone one base away. The chain combines TRBV29-1 with TRBJ1-5; D might be TRBD1 (5 bases). Trimming removed 6 bases from V and 3 bases from J, with 15 bases in between. CDR1 is SQVTM and CDR2 is ANQGSEA in the germline V gene. There are 14 residues in the CDR3. As DNA, the CDR3 is TGCAGCGTAGCCACGGACATTATCAATCAGCCCCAGCATTTT. Protein: CSVATDIINQPQHF. The entire variable domain, with the rest obtained from reference TRBV29-1 and TRBJ1-5, is as follows: SAVISQKPSRDICQRGTSLTIQCQVDSQVTMMFWYRQQPGQSLTLIATANQGSEATYESGFVIDKFPISRPNLTFSTLTVSNMSPEDSSIYLCSVATDIINQPQHFGDGTRLSIL.

The rearrangement uses TRBV6-5 and TRBJ1-2, with D perhaps TRBD1 (5 bases). Germline V gives CDR1 MNHEY, CDR2 SVGAGI. The CDR3 is made up of 13 amino acids. V lost 2 bases to trimming and J lost 8 bases, with 12 bases between them. The chain's CDR3 is CASSYQGEGGYTF. CDR3 DNA sequence: TGTGCCAGCAGTTACCAGGGTGAAGGCGGCTACACCTTC.

This clone occurred a few times. V usage is TRBV10-1 and J usage is TRBJ2-1; D is unclear. The CDR3 is 14 residues long. The germline gives CDR1 WNHNN, CDR2 SYGVQD (reference sequence). Trimming shortened V by 6 bases and J by 0 bases, and 9 bases separated the two germline ends. The CDR3 sequence is CASSPLSSYNEQFF. The CDR3 DNA follows: TGCGCCAGCAGCCCGCTTAGCTCCTACAATGAGCAGTTCTTC.